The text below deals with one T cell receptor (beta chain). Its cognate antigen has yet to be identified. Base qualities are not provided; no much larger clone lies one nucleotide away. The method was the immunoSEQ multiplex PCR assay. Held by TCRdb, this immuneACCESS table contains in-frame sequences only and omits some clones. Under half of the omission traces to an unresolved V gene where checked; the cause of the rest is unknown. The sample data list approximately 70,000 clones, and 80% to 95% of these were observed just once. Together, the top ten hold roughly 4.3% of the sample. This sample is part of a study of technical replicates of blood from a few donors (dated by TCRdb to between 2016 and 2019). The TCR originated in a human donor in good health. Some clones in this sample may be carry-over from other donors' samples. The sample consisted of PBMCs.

The nucleotides read TGTGCCAGCAGCTGGGGACTAGCGGGGGCAGATACGCAGTATTTT. Its protein reads: CASSWGLAGADTQYF. The chain couples TRBV7-2 to TRBJ2-3; 14 bases in the middle match TRBD2. The CDR3 runs 15 residues from the cysteine to the phenylalanine. This entry keeps only the CDR3 DNA: 45 bases, framed from base 1. The germline V gene specifies SGHTA as CDR1 and FQGNSA as CDR2. V and J are trimmed by 4 bases and 4 bases, and the gene matches miss 1 base of the junction.